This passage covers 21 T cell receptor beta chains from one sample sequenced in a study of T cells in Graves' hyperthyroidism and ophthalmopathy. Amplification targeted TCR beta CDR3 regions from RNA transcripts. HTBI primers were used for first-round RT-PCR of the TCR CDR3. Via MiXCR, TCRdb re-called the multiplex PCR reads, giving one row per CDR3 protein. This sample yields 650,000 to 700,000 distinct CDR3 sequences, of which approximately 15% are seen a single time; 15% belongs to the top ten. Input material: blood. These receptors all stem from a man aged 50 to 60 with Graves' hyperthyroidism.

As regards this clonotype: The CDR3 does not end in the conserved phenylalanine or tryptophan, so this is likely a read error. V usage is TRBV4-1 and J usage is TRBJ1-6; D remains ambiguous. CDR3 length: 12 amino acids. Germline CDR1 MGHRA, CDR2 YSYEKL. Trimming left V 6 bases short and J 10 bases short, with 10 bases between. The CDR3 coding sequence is TGCGCCAGCAGTCGGCCGGGATCACCCCTCCACCTT. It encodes CASSRPGSPLHL.

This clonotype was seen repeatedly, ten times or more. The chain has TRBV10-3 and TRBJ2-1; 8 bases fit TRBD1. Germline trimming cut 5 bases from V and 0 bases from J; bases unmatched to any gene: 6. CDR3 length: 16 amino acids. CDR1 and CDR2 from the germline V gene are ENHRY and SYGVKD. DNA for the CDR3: TGTGCCATCAGTCCGACAGGGGACAACTCCTACAATGAGCAGTTCTTC. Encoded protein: CAISPTGDNSYNEQFF.

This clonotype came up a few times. CDR3 amino acids: CASSAYQLLYYTDTQYF. In nucleotides, the CDR3 is TGTGCCAGCAGTGCCTATCAACTTCTTTACTACACAGATACGCAGTATTTT. The chain links TRBV6-2 or TRBV6-3 to TRBJ2-3; D gene uncertain. Germline V gene lookup returns CDR1 MNHEY and CDR2 SVGEGT. The V end lost 5 bases, the J end lost 2 bases, and 20 bases lay between the germline ends. CDR3 size: 17 residues.

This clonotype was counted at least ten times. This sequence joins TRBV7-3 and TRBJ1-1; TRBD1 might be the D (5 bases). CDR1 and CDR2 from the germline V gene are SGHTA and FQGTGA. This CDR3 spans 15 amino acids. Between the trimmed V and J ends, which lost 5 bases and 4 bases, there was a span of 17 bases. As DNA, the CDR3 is TGTGCCAGCAGCCTGGAGGGGCCTATGGGCACTGAAGCTTTCTTT. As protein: CASSLEGPMGTEAFF.

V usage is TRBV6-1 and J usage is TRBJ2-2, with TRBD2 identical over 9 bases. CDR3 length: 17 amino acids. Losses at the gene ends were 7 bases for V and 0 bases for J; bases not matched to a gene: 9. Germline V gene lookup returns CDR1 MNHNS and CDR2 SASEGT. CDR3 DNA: TGTGCCAGCACCCGAAATGGACTAGCGTCGAACACCGGGGAGCTGTTTTTT. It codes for CASTRNGLASNTGELFF.

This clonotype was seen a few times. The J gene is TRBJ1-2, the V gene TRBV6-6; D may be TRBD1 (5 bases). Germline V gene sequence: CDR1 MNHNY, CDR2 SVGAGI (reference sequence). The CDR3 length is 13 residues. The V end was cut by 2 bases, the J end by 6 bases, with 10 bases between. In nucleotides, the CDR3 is TGTGCCAGCAGTTACGATGGGGCGGATGGCTACACCTTC. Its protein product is CASSYDGADGYTF.

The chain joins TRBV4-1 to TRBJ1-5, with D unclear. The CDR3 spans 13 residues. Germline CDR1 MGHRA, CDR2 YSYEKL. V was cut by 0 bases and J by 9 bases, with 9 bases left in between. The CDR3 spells CASSQDWVTPQHF. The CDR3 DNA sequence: TGCGCCAGCAGCCAAGATTGGGTTACGCCCCAGCATTTT.

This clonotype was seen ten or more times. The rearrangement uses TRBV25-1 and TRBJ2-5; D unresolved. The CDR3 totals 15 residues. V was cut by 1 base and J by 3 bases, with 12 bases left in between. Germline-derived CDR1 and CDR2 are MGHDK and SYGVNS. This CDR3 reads CASSELGTAEETQYF. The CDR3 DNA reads TGTGCCAGCAGTGAATTAGGAACAGCTGAAGAGACCCAGTACTTC.

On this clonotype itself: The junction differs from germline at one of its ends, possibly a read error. As DNA, the CDR3 is TGTGCCAGCAGTTACTCGGGACTAGCGGGAGATGAGCAGTTCTTC. Residues: CASSYSGLAGDEQFF. The chain is built from TRBV6-4 and TRBJ2-1; 14 bases agree with TRBD2. CDR3 length equals 15 residues. CDR1 and CDR2 (germline): MRHNA, SNTAGT.

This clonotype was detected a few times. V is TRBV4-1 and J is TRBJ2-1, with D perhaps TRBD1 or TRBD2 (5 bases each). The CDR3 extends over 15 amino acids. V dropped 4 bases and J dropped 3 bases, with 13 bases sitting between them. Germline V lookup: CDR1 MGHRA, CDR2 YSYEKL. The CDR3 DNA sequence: TGCGCCAGCAGCCTAAGAGGGGACCGCTACAATGAGCAGTTCTTC. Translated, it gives CASSLRGDRYNEQFF.

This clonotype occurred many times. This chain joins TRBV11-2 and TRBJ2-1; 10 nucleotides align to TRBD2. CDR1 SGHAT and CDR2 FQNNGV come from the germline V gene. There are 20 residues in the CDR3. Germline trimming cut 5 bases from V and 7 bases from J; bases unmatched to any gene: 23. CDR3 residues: CASSDAGGTSAKPLGNEQFF. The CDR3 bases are TGTGCCAGCAGCGACGCCGGGGGGACTAGCGCGAAACCTCTAGGGAATGAGCAGTTCTTC.

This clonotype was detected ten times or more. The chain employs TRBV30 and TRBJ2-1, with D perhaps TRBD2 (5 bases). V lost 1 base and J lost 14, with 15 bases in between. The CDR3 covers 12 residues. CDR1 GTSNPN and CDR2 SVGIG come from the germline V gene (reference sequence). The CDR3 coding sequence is TGTGCCTGGAGTGACCGGACTGCCCCGAAGTTCTTC. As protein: CAWSDRTAPKFF.

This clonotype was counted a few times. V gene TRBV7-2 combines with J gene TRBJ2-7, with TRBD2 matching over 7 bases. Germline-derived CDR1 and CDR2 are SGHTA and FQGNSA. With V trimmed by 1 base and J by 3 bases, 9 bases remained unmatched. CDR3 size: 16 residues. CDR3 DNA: TGTGCCAGCAGCTTAGTATCGGAAGGCGGGGGCTACGAGCAGTACTTC. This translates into CASSLVSEGGGYEQYF.

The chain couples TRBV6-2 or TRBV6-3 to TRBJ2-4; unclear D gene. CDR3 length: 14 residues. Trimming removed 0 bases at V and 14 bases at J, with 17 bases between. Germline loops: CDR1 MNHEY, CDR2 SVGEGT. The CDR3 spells CASSYSRETLLKYF. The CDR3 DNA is TGTGCCAGCAGTTACTCACGCGAGACGCTTCTGAAGTACTTC.

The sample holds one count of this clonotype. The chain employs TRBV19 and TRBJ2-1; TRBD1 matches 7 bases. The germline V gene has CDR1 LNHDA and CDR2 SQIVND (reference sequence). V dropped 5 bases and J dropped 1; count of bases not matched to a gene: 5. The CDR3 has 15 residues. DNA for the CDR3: TGTGCCAGTAGTGTACAGGGGTTTTCCTACAATGAGCAGTTCTTC. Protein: CASSVQGFSYNEQFF.

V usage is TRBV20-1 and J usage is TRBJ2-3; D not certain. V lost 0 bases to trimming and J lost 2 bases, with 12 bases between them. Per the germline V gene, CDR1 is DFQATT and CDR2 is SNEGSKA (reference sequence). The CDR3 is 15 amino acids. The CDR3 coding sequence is TGCAGTGCTAGAGATCCATTAGCACCCACAGATACGCAGTATTTT. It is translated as CSARDPLAPTDTQYF.

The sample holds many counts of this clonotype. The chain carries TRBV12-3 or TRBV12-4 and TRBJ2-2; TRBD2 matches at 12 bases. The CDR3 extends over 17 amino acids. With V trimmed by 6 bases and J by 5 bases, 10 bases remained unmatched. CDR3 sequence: CASRKTSGSSGTGELFF. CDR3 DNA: TGTGCCAGCAGAAAGACTAGCGGGAGTTCGGGGACCGGGGAGCTGTTTTTT.

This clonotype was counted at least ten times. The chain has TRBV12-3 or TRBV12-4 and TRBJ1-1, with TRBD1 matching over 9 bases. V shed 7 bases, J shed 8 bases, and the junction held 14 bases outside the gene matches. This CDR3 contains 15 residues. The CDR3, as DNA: TGTGCCAGCACTTTTTTGGGACAGGGCTCGTCAGAAGCTTTCTTT. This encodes CASTFLGQGSSEAFF.

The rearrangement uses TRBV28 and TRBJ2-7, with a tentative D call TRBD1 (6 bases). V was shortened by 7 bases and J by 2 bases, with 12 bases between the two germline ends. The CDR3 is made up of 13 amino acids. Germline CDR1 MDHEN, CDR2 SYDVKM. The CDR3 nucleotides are TGTGCCAGCAAACCGGGACACACCTACGAGCAGTACTTC. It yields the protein CASKPGHTYEQYF.

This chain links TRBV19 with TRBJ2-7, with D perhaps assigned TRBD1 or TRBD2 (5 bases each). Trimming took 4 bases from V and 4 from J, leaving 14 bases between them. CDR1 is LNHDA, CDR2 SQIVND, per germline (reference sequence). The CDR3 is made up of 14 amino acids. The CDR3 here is CASSTAFEGYEQYF. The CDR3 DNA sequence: TGTGCCAGTAGTACCGCCTTCGAGGGGTACGAGCAGTACTTC.

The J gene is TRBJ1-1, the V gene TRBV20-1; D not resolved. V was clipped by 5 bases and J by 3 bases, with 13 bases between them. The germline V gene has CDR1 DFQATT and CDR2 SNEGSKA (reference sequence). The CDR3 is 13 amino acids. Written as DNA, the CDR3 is TGCAGTGCTCGGCCCAAGAGGTACACTGAAGCTTTCTTT. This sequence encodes CSARPKRYTEAFF.